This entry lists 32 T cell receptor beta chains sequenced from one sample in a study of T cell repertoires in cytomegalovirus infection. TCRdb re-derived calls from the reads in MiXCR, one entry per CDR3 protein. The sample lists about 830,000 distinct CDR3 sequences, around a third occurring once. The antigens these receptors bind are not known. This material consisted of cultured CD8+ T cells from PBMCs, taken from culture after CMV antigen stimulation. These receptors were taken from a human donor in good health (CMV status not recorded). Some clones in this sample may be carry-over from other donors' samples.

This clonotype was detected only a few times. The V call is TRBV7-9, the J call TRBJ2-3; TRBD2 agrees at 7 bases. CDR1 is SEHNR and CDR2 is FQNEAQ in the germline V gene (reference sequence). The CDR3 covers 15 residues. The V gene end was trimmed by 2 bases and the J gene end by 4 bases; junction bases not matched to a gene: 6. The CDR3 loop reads CASSLFLSGSDTQYF. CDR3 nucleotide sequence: TGTGCCAGCAGCTTATTTCTTAGCGGGTCAGATACGCAGTATTTT. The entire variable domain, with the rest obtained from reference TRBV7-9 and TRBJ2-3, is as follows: DTGVSQNPRHKITKRGQNVTFRCDPISEHNRLYWYRQTLGQGPEFLTYFQNEAQLEKSRLLSDRFSAERPKGSFSTLEIQRTEQGDSAMYLCASSLFLSGSDTQYFGPGTRLTVL.

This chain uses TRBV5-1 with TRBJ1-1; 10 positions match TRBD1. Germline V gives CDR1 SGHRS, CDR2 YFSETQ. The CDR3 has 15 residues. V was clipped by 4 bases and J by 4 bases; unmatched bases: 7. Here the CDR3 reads CASSGGQGIGTEAFF. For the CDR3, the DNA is TGCGCCAGCAGCGGGGGACAGGGGATAGGCACTGAAGCTTTCTTT.

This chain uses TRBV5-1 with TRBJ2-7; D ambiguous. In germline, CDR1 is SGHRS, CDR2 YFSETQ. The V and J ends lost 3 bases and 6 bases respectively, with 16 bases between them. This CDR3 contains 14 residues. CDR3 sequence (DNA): TGCGCCAGCAGCTCCGGGCAGGTGCAAATCGAGCAGTACGTC. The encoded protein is CASSSGQVQIEQYV.

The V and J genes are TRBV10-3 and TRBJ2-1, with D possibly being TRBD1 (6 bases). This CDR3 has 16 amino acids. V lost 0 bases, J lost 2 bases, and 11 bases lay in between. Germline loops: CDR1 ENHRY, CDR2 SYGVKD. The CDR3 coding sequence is TGTGCCATCAGTGAGTCGGCACAGGGTGCCTACAATGAGCAGTTCTTC. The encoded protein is CAISESAQGAYNEQFF.

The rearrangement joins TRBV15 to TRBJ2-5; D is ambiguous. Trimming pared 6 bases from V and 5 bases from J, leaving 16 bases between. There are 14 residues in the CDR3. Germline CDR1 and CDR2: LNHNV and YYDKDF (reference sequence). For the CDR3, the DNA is TGTGCCACCAGTGGGTTCTTCGACGGGGAGACCCAGTACTTC. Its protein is CATSGFFDGETQYF.

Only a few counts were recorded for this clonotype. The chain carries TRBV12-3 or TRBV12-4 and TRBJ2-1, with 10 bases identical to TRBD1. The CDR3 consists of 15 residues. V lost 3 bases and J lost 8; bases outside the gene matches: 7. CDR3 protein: CASSLGTGVLDEQFF. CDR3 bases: TGTGCCAGCAGTTTGGGGACAGGGGTACTAGATGAGCAGTTCTTC.

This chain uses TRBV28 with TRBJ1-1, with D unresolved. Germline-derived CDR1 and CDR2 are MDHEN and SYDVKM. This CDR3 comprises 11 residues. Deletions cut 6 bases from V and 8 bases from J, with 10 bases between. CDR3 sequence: CASRHDGEAFF. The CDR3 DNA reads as TGTGCCAGCAGACACGACGGCGAAGCTTTCTTT.

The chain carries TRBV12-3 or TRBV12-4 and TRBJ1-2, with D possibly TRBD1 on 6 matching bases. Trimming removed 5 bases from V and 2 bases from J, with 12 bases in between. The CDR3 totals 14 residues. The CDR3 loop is CASSTGGANYGYTF. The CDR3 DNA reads TGTGCCAGCAGTACGGGGGGCGCGAACTATGGCTACACCTTC.

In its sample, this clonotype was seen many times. In nucleotides, the CDR3 is TGTGCCAGCAGCTTAGAACAGGGGGCGCCCGAGCAGTTCTTC. Protein product: CASSLEQGAPEQFF. The chain uses TRBV7-2 and TRBJ2-1, with TRBD1 matching over 9 bases. Germline V gives CDR1 SGHTA, CDR2 FQGNSA. Germline trimming cut 1 base from V and 10 bases from J; bases unmatched to any gene: 5. This CDR3 has 14 amino acids.

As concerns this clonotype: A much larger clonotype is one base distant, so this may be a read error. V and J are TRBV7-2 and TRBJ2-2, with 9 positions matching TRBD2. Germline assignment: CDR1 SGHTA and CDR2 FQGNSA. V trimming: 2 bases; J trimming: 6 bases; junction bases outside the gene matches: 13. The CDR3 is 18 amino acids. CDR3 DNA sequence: TGTGCCAGCAGCTTACGGCTAGCGGGGAGGCCTTGGGCCGGGGAGCTGTTTTTT. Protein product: CASSLRLAGRPWAGELFF.

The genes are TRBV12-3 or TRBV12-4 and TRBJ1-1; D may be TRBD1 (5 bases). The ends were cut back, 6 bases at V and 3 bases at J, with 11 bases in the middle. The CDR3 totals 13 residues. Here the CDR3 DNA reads TGTGCCAGCAGGTCCGGGACCCACACTGAAGCTTTCTTT. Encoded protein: CASRSGTHTEAFF.

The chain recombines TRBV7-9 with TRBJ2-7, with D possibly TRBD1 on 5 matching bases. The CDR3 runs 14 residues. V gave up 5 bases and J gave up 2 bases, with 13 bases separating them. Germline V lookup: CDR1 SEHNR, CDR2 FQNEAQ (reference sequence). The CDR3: CASSRQNIPYEQYF. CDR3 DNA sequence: TGTGCCAGCAGCCGACAGAACATCCCCTACGAGCAGTACTTC. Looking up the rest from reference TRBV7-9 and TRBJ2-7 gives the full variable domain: DTGVSQNPRHKITKRGQNVTFRCDPISEHNRLYWYRQTLGQGPEFLTYFQNEAQLEKSRLLSDRFSAERPKGSFSTLEIQRTEQGDSAMYLCASSRQNIPYEQYFGPGTRLTVT.

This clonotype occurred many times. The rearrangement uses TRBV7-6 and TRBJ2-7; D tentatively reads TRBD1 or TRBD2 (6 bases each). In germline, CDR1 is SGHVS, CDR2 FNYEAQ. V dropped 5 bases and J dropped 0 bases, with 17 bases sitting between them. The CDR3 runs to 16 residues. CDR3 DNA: TGTGCCAGCAGCCCCGAACCGGGGGCAAGCTCCTACGAGCAGTACTTC. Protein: CASSPEPGASSYEQYF. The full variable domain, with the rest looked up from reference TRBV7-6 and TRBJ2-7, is GAGVSQSPRYKVTKRGQDVALRCDPISGHVSLYWYRQALGQGPEFLTYFNYEAQQDKSGLPNDRFSAERPEGSISTLTIQRTEQRDSAMYRCASSPEPGASSYEQYFGPGTRLTVT.

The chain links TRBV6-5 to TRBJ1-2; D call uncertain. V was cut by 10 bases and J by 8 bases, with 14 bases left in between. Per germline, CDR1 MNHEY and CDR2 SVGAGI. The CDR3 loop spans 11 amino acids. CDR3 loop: CATQTPLGYTF. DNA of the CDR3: TGTGCCACCCAGACCCCTCTCGGCTACACCTTC.

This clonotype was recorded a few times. The DNA for the CDR3 is TGTGCCAGCAGTTCCTGGCAGGAGTCAGATACGCAGTATTTT. Its translation: CASSSWQESDTQYF. The chain carries TRBV12-3 or TRBV12-4 and TRBJ2-3; D not certain. The CDR3 is 14 residues long. The V end was cut by 4 bases, the J end by 4 bases, with 12 bases between.

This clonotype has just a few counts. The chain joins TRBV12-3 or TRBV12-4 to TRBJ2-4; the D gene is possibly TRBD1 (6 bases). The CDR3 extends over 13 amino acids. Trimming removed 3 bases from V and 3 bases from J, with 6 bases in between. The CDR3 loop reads CASSLDSKNIQYF. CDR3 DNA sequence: TGTGCCAGCAGTTTGGACAGCAAAAACATTCAGTACTTC.

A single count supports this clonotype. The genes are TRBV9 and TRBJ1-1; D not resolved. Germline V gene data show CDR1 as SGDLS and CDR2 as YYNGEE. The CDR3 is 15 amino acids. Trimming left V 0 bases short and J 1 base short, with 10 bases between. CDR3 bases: TGTGCCAGCAGCGTAGGGTCACGGTCGAACACTGAAGCTTTCTTT. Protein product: CASSVGSRSNTEAFF. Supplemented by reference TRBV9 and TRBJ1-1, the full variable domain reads DSGVTQTPKHLITATGQRVTLRCSPRSGDLSVYWYQQSLDQGLQFLIQYYNGEERAKGNILERFSAQQFPDLHSELNLSSLELGDSALYFCASSVGSRSNTEAFFGQGTRLTVV.

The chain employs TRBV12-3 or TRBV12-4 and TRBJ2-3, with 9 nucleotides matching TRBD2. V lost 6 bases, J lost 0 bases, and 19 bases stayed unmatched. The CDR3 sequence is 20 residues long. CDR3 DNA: TGTGCCAGCAGCTATTACTTAGGGATCGGCGGGGGGGGGAGCACAGATACGCAGTATTTT. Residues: CASSYYLGIGGGGSTDTQYF.

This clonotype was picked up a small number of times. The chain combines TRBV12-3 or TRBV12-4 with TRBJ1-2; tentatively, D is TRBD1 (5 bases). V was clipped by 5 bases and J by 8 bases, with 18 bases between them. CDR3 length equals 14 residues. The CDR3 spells CASSTNMGENGYTF. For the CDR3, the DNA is TGTGCCAGCAGTACCAACATGGGGGAGAACGGCTACACCTTC.

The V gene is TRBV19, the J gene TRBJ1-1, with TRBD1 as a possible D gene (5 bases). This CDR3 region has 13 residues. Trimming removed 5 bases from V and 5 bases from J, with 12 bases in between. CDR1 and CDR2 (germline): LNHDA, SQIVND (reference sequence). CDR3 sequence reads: CASSWRGRTEAFF. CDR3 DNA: TGTGCCAGTAGTTGGCGGGGGAGGACTGAAGCTTTCTTT. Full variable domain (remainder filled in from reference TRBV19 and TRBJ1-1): DGGITQSPKYLFRKEGQNVTLSCEQNLNHDAMYWYRQDPGQGLRLIYYSQIVNDFQKGDIAEGYSVSREKKESFPLTVTSAQKNPTAFYLCASSWRGRTEAFFGQGTRLTVV.

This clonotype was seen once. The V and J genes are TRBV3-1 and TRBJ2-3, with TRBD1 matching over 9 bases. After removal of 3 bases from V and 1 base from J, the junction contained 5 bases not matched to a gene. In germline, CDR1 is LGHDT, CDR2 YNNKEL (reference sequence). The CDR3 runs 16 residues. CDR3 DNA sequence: TGTGCCAGCAGCCAGGGGGGACAGGGCGGCACAGATACGCAGTATTTT. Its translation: CASSQGGQGGTDTQYF.

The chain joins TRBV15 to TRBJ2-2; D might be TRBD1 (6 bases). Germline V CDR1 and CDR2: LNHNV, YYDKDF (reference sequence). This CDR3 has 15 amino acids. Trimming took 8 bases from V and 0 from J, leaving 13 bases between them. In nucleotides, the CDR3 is TGTGCCACCGCCTCGGGGACAACGAACACCGGGGAGCTGTTTTTT. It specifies CATASGTTNTGELFF.

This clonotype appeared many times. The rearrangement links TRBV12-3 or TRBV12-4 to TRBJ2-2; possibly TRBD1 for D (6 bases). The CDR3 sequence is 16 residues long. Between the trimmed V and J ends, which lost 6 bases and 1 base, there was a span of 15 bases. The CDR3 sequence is CASSSPGTLNTGELFF. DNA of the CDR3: TGTGCCAGCAGCTCCCCAGGGACACTGAACACCGGGGAGCTGTTTTTT.

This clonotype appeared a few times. The CDR3 coding sequence is TGTGCCATCAGTGACTCCGCGGGGGCTAGTGATGAAAAACTGTTTTTT. This codes for CAISDSAGASDEKLFF. V usage is TRBV10-3 and J usage is TRBJ1-4, with D possibly matching TRBD1 (6 bases). Per the germline V gene, CDR1 is ENHRY and CDR2 is SYGVKD. V gave up 3 bases and J gave up 6 bases, with 17 bases separating them. CDR3 length equals 16 residues.

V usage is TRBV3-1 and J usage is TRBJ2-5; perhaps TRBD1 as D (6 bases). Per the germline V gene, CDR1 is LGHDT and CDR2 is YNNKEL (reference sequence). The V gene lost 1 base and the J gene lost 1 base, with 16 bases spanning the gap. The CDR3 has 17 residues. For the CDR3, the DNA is TGTGCCAGCAGCCAAGTGGGTTTTGCGGACAGCCAAGAGACCCAGTACTTC. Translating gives CASSQVGFADSQETQYF.

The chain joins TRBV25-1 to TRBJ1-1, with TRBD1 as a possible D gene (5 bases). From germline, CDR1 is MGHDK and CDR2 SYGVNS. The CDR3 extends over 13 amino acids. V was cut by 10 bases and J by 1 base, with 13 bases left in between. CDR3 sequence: CATNMGGNTEAFF. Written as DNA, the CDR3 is TGTGCCACCAATATGGGGGGGAACACTGAAGCTTTCTTT.

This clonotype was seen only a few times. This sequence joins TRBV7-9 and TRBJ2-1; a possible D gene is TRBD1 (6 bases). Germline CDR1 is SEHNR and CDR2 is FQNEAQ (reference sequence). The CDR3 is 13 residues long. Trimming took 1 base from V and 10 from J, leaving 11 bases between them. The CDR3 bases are TGTGCCAGCAGCTTAGTTGGCGACAGGGAGCAGTTCTTC. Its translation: CASSLVGDREQFF. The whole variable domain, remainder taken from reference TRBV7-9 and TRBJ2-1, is DTGVSQNPRHKITKRGQNVTFRCDPISEHNRLYWYRQTLGQGPEFLTYFQNEAQLEKSRLLSDRFSAERPKGSFSTLEIQRTEQGDSAMYLCASSLVGDREQFFGPGTRLTVL.

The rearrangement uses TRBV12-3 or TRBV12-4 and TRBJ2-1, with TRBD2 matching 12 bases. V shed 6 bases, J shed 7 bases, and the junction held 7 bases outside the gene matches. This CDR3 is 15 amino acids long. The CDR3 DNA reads TGTGCCAGCAGCCCCGGACTAGCGGGGTGGAATGAGCAGTTCTTC. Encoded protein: CASSPGLAGWNEQFF.

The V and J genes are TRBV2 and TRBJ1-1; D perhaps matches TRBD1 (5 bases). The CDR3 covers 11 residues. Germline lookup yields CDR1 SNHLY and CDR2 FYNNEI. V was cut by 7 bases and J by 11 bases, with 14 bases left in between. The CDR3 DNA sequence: TGTGCCAGCATGTTCGGGCAGGGCGCTTTCTTT. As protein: CASMFGQGAFF.

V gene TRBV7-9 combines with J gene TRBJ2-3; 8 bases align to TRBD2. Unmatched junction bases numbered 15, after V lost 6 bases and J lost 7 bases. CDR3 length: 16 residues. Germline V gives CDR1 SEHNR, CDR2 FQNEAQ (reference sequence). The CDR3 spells CASSPPGGSRYYTQYF. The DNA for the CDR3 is TGTGCCAGCAGTCCTCCGGGGGGGTCACGATATTATACGCAGTATTTT.

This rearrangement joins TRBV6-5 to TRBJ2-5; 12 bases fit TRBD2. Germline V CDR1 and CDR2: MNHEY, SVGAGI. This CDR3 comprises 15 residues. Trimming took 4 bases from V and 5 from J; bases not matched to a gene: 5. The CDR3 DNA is TGTGCCAGCAGTTCGACTAGCGGGGGTTTGGAGACCCAGTACTTC. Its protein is CASSSTSGGLETQYF.

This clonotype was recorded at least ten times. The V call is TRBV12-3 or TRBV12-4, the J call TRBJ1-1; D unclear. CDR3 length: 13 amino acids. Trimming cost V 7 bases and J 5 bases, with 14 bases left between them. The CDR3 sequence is CASKIMLGTEAFF. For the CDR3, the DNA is TGTGCCAGCAAGATCATGCTGGGGACTGAAGCTTTCTTT.